This TCR beta chain was sequenced during a study of human T cells and chemical hapten exposure. Background on the study: Minor pooled library volume differences mainly drove per-sample TCR yield variation. Broader study findings: There was no change with DPC sensitization in TCRs above 1 in 1000 frequency.

This clonotype came up many times. Its target is not known. Time point specified: healthy volunteer bleed at 2 weeks. The template was total RNA from unfractionated whole blood. There are 15 residues in the CDR3. V shed 4 bases and J shed 10 bases, with 22 bases lying between them. In the authors' methods: Counts of TCRs in each sample centred on a median of roughly 89,000 and extended from approximately 20,000 to 700,000. Using its own MiXCR run on the RACE reads, TCRdb lists one record per CDR3 protein. TCRdb assigned the V and J calls; the authors' analysis was not used. The table lists about 47,000 distinct CDR3 sequences, roughly 4.2% of them singletons.

Sample: whole blood. J is TRBJ1-1 and V is TRBV12-3 or TRBV12-4; weak D call: TRBD1 (5 bases). The sequence came from a human donor in good health. Some clones in this sample may be carry-over from other donors' samples. The CDR3 sequence: CASSSFGTHDRPAFF. CDR3 bases: TGTGCCAGCAGTTCCTTCGGGACCCACGATCGCCCAGCTTTCTTT.